This T cell receptor (beta chain) was documented in a study of T cells after yellow fever vaccination. Study-wide results and limits: At around 95% for CD4 and approximately 89% for CD8, most primary-vaccination clones showed up again after the booster.

TCRdb reprocessed the 5' RACE reads with MiXCR, giving one entry per CDR3 protein. Altogether some 500,000 distinct CDR3 sequences are present, 13% being singletons, with the ten largest covering about 14%. Trimming removed 2 bases from V and 7 bases from J, with 11 bases in between. This CDR3 is built from 14 residues. Germline V gene sequence: CDR1 ENHRY, CDR2 SYGVKD. This clonotype showed up just a few times. Its cognate antigen is unknown. V and J are TRBV10-3 and TRBJ2-2; no firm D call. The source was PBMCs, collected on the day of the yellow fever booster vaccination. The TCR comes from a man aged 25 to 45 who received the YFV17D yellow fever vaccine. The CDR3 reads CAISENPGNGELFF. For the CDR3, the DNA is TGTGCCATCAGTGAGAACCCCGGTAACGGGGAGCTGTTTTTT.